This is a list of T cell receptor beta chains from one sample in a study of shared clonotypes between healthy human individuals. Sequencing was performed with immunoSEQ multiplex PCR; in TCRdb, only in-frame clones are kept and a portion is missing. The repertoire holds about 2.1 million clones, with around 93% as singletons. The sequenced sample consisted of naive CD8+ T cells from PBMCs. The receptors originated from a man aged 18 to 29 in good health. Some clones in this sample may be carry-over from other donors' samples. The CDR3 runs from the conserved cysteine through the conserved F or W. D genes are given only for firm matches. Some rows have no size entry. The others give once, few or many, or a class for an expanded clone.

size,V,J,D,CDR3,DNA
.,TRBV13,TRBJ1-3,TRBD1,CASSPQTGFGNTIYF,TGTGCCAGCAGCCCCCAGACAGGGTTTGGGAACACCATATATTTT
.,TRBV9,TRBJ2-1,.,CASSALRYNEQFF,TGTGCCAGCAGCGCGCTAAGATACAATGAGCAGTTCTTC
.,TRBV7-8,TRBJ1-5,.,CASSFGRGIQPQHF,TGTGCCAGCAGCTTTGGACGGGGTATTCAGCCCCAGCATTTT
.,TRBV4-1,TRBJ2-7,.,CASSQGWTYEQYF,TGCGCCAGCAGCCAAGGTTGGACCTACGAGCAGTACTTC
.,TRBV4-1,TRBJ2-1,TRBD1,CASSPRDRADEQFF,TGCGCCAGCAGCCCGCGAGACAGGGCAGATGAGCAGTTCTTC
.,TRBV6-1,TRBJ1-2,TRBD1,CASSDPGTAYGYTF,TGTGCCAGCAGTGATCCGGGGACAGCCTATGGCTACACCTTC
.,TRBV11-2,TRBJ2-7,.,CASSLAPSHSYEQYF,TGTGCCAGCAGCTTAGCCCCCAGCCACTCCTACGAGCAGTACTTC
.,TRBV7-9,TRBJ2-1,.,CASSLVSGVKVNEQFF,TGTGCCAGCAGCTTAGTGTCAGGGGTGAAGGTCAATGAGCAGTTCTTC
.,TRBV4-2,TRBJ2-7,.,CASSPSEVPTYEQYF,TGTGCCAGCAGCCCCTCAGAGGTTCCGACCTACGAGCAGTACTTC
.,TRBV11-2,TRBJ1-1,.,CASSDHLFKAFF,TGTGCCAGCAGCGATCACCTTTTTAAAGCTTTCTTT
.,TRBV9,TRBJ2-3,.,CASSVASSGYTDTQYF,TGTGCCAGCAGCGTAGCTTCAAGCGGTTACACAGATACGCAGTATTTT
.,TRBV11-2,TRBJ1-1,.,CASSQRNTEAFF,TGTGCCAGCAGCCAGAGGAACACTGAAGCTTTCTTT
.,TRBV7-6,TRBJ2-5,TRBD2,CASRISIRTSGSQETQYF,TGTGCCAGCAGAATTTCAATTAGGACTAGCGGGAGCCAAGAGACCCAGTACTTC
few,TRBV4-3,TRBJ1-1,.,CASSPPGMNTEAFF,TGCGCCAGCAGCCCGCCGGGCATGAACACTGAAGCTTTCTTT
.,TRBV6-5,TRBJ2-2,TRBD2,CASSYSAGEVTGELFF,TGTGCCAGCAGTTACTCTGCGGGAGAGGTCACCGGGGAGCTGTTTTTT
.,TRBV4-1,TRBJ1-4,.,CASSLWGGAKEKLFF,TGCGCCAGCAGCCTTTGGGGGGGGGCCAAGGAAAAACTGTTTTTT
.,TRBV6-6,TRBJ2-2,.,CASSFLNQGGGELFF,TGTGCCAGCAGTTTTCTCAATCAGGGGGGCGGGGAGCTGTTTTTT
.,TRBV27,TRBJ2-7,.,CASSYGAGYEQYF,TGTGCCAGCAGTTACGGGGCGGGCTACGAGCAGTACTTC
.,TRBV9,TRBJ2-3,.,CASSVVSGRADTQYF,TGTGCCAGCAGCGTAGTTAGCGGTCGGGCAGATACGCAGTATTTT
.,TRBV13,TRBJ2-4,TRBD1,CASSLTGSWENIQYF,TGTGCCAGCAGCTTGACAGGGAGTTGGGAAAACATTCAGTACTTC
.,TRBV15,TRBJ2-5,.,CATSRALGHPQETQYF,TGTGCCACCAGCAGAGCCCTGGGACACCCTCAAGAGACCCAGTACTTC
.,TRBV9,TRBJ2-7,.,CASSVDGSIPVYEQYF,TGTGCCAGCAGCGTAGATGGGAGCATCCCCGTCTACGAGCAGTACTTC
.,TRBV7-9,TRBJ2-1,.,CASSLAGTVNEQFF,TGTGCCAGCAGCTTAGCCGGGACGGTGAATGAGCAGTTCTTC
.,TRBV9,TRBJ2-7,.,CASSPRDYEQYF,TGTGCCAGCAGCCCTCGCGACTACGAGCAGTACTTC
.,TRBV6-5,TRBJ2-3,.,CASSYSIAPTDTQYF,TGTGCCAGCAGTTACTCGATAGCGCCCACAGATACGCAGTATTTT
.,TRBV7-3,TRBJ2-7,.,CASSLGIGFDEQYF,TGTGCCAGCAGCCTGGGGATAGGATTCGACGAGCAGTACTTC
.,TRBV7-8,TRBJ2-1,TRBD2,CASSLLTSGTYNEQFF,TGTGCCAGCAGCTTACTGACTAGCGGGACTTACAATGAGCAGTTCTTC
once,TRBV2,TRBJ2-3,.,CASRTRGARTDTQYF,TGTGCCAGCAGGACGAGGGGGGCTCGCACAGATACGCAGTATTTT
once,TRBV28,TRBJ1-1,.,CASSFGWGGSNTEAFF,TGTGCCAGCAGTTTTGGATGGGGGGGCTCGAACACTGAAGCTTTCTTT